The rows below give T cell receptor beta chains drawn from one sample of a study of CD4+ T cells in melanoma. TCRdb's table, derived via immunoSEQ multiplex PCR, lists solely in-frame clones and lacks some. The data show approximately 110,000 clones, with 80% to 95% seen just once and 3.3% held by the top ten. Specimen: peripheral blood. These receptor sequences come from a human donor with melanoma. Each CDR3 is given with its conserved first and last residue. D genes are given only for firm matches. Clone size is shown for a subset of rows, as once, few, many or a class of expanded clone.

TGTGCCAGCGGGGGGGATAAGCCCCAGCATTTT CASGGDKPQHF NA TRBJ1-5 TRBV6-5 NA
TGTGCCACTCTTGGCGGAACAGCGGGAGGGGGATACAGGGATGAGCAGTTCTTC CATLGGTAGGGYRDEQFF TRBD2 TRBJ2-1 TRBV10-3 NA
TGTGCCAGCAGCGTTGGACAGGGGATGAACACTGAAGCTTTCTTT CASSVGQGMNTEAFF TRBD1 TRBJ1-1 TRBV5-4 NA
TGTGCCAGCAGGGGACAGGGGACCTACGAGCAGTACTTC CASRGQGTYEQYF TRBD1 TRBJ2-7 TRBV6-5 NA
TGCGCCAGCAGCCAAGATAATTCGGGGTCCTACAATGAGCAGTTCTTC CASSQDNSGSYNEQFF NA TRBJ2-1 TRBV4-3 NA
TGCAGCACCGGCCGACAGGGTTTGTATGGCTACACCTTC CSTGRQGLYGYTF TRBD1 TRBJ1-2 TRBV29-1 NA
TGTGCCAGCAGTACTAGGACAGGGGAGCGCGAAAAACTGTTTTTT CASSTRTGEREKLFF TRBD1 TRBJ1-4 TRBV6-6 NA
TGCGCCAGCAGCTCCCCTAGCGGGAGGGCAGATACGCAGTATTTT CASSSPSGRADTQYF TRBD2 TRBJ2-3 TRBV5-1 NA
TGTGCCAGCAGCTTAGAGACTAGGAACACCGGGGAGCTGTTTTTT CASSLETRNTGELFF NA TRBJ2-2 TRBV11-3 NA
TGTGCCAGCAGCCCGGCGGGGCTTGGCTACACCTTC CASSPAGLGYTF NA TRBJ1-2 TRBV11-2 NA
TGTGCCAGCAGCCTGGGGGGGACAGCTAACTATGGCTACACCTTC CASSLGGTANYGYTF TRBD1 TRBJ1-2 TRBV5-8 NA
TGTGCCAGCAGAACAGGGTTTATGAACACCGGGGAGCTGTTTTTT CASRTGFMNTGELFF NA TRBJ2-2 TRBV6-6 NA
TGTGCTGGAGGGCACGACTACTACGAGCAGTACTTC CAGGHDYYEQYF NA TRBJ2-7 TRBV21-1 NA
TGTGCCAGCAGTTTTTTCGTCGGGGTTGGGAACCAAGAGACCCAGTACTTC CASSFFVGVGNQETQYF NA TRBJ2-5 TRBV27 NA
TGTGCCAGCAGACCCCCTAGCAGAAGCACAGATACGCAGTATTTT CASRPPSRSTDTQYF NA TRBJ2-3 TRBV7-8 NA
TGTGCCTGGAGCCCCGGACAAGGTGAGCAGTTCTTC CAWSPGQGEQFF NA TRBJ2-1 TRBV30 once
TGTGCCAGCAGCCACGGACAGACCTACGAGCAGTACTTC CASSHGQTYEQYF NA TRBJ2-7 TRBV7-6 NA
TGTGCCAGCAGCTTATTCCGGACAGTTAGCAATCAGCCCCAGCATTTT CASSLFRTVSNQPQHF NA TRBJ1-5 TRBV7-8 NA
TGTGCCTGGAGCAAACTTCTGGACCTTACAGATACGCAGTATTTT CAWSKLLDLTDTQYF NA TRBJ2-3 TRBV30 NA
TGTGCCAGCAGCGGACAGGGGGCCTTTGAAAAACTGTTTTTT CASSGQGAFEKLFF TRBD1 TRBJ1-4 TRBV5-4 NA
TGTGCCAGCAGTCGAGACGGACAGGGGAAGGGCTCCTACGAGCAGTACTTC CASSRDGQGKGSYEQYF TRBD1 TRBJ2-7 TRBV27 NA
TGTGCCAGCAGCTTAGACAGGGGTGGATACGAGCAGTACTTC CASSLDRGGYEQYF TRBD1 TRBJ2-7 TRBV7-6 NA
TGTGCCAGCAGTCCTAGAGCAGATACGCAGTATTTT CASSPRADTQYF NA TRBJ2-3 TRBV6-5 NA
TGTGCCAGCAGCTCGATGCGGGGGCGCGTGGAGACCCAGTACTTC CASSSMRGRVETQYF NA TRBJ2-5 TRBV7-8 few
TGTGCCAGTAGTAAGGTCCAGGGGCCCCACGGCTACACCTTC CASSKVQGPHGYTF NA TRBJ1-2 TRBV19 NA
TGCGCCAGCAGCCAGGGACTAGCGGGAGAAGAGACCCAGTACTTC CASSQGLAGEETQYF TRBD2 TRBJ2-5 TRBV4-3 NA
TGTGCCAGCAGCTTAGGGACTAACTCCCGTCCTGAGCAGTTCTTC CASSLGTNSRPEQFF NA TRBJ2-1 TRBV7-2 NA
TGTGCCAGTAGTCAGGGGCTGATCGATGAGCAGTTCTTC CASSQGLIDEQFF NA TRBJ2-1 TRBV19 NA
TGTGCCAATCCGGGCGCGAACACCGGGGAGCTGTTTTTT CANPGANTGELFF NA TRBJ2-2 TRBV15 NA
TGTGCCAGCAGGAGCCCAACATCTAGCACAGATACGCAGTATTTT CASRSPTSSTDTQYF NA TRBJ2-3 TRBV5-4 NA
TGTGCCAGCAGCTCGTCGCAGGTGGATACGCAGTATTTT CASSSSQVDTQYF NA TRBJ2-3 TRBV7-6 NA
TGTGCCAGCAGTTACTACAGGGACTACAACTACGAGCAGTACTTC CASSYYRDYNYEQYF NA TRBJ2-7 TRBV6-5 NA
TGTGCCAGCATAACCGGGACGGCTTCCTACGAGCAGTACTTC CASITGTASYEQYF NA TRBJ2-7 TRBV28 NA
TGTGCCAGCAGTCTAGCAGGGGCCGGGGAAAAACTGTTTTTT CASSLAGAGEKLFF NA TRBJ1-4 TRBV28 NA
TGTGCCAGCAGCCAAATATACCGCGGCAGGCGCACAGATACGCAGTATTTT CASSQIYRGRRTDTQYF NA TRBJ2-3 TRBV7-3 NA
TGCGCCAGCAGCGAGGTCCTGCGGGGCGAGAAAGAGACCCAGTACTTC CASSEVLRGEKETQYF NA TRBJ2-5 TRBV4-1 NA
TGTGCCAGCTCACCGAACTACAATGAGCAGTTCTTC CASSPNYNEQFF NA TRBJ2-1 TRBV18 NA
TGTGCCAGCAGCCGCGGGCAGAATGAAAAACTGTTTTTT CASSRGQNEKLFF NA TRBJ1-4 TRBV5-5 NA
TGTGCCAGCAGCTTATTACGGGCCGGGGAGCTGTTTTTT CASSLLRAGELFF NA TRBJ2-2 TRBV11-3 once
TGTGCCAGCAGCAATGGAGTTTGGGACGAGCAGTACTTC CASSNGVWDEQYF NA TRBJ2-7 TRBV11-3 NA